A single count supports the clone carrying this T cell receptor (beta chain). The target antigen is unknown. The data stem from a study of cytomegalovirus exposure and HLA in healthy donors. Whole-study context: Out of approximately 170 million T cells, an earlier analysis found more than 95 million unique TCR beta sequences in total. Genotyping of 400 or so donors showed that about 83% belonged to the Caucasian-associated ancestry cluster. Study-wide findings and caveats: There were around 160 TCR beta chains listed as cytomegalovirus-associated.

Germline V gives CDR1 MNHNS, CDR2 SASEGT. CDR3 size: 15 residues. V was cut by 1 base and J by 1 base, with 10 bases left in between. PCR employed 60 Vbeta and 13 Jbeta primers. The protocol was immunoSEQ multiplex PCR, while the TCRdb copy is restricted to in-frame clones and leaves out a portion. The sample carries hundreds of thousands of clones, about 66% recorded once. This TCR was recovered from a female donor in good health and CMV-seronegative. The V call is TRBV6-1, the J call TRBJ1-2; TRBD1 might be the D (5 bases). The sample consisted of PBMCs. CDR3 loop: CASSEGGTLNYGYTF. CDR3 sequence (DNA): TGTGCCAGCAGTGAAGGGGGCACCCTTAACTATGGCTACACCTTC.